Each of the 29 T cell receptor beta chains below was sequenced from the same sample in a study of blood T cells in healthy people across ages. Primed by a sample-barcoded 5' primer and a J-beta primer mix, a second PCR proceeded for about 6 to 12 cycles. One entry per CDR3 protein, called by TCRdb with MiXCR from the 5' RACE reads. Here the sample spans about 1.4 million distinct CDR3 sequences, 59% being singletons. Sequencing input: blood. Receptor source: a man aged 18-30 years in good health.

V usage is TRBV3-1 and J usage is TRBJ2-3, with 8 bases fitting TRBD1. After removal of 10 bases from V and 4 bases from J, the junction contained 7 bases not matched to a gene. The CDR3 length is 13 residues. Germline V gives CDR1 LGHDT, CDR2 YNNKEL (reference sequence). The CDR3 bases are TGTGCCACGAACTCAGGGGGCTCAGATACGCAGTATTTT. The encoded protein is CATNSGGSDTQYF.

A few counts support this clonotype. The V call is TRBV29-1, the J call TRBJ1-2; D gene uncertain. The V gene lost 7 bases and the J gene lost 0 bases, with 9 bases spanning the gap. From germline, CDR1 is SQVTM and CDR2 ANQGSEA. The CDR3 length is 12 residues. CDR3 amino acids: CSAAGPNYGYTF. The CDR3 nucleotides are TGCAGCGCCGCCGGGCCTAACTATGGCTACACCTTC.

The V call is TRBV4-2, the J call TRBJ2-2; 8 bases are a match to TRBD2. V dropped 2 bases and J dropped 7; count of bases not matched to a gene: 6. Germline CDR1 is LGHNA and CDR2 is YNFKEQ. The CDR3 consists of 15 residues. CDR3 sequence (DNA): TGTGCCAGCAGCCAACAATCTAGCGGGCACGGGGAGCTGTTTTTT. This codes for CASSQQSSGHGELFF.

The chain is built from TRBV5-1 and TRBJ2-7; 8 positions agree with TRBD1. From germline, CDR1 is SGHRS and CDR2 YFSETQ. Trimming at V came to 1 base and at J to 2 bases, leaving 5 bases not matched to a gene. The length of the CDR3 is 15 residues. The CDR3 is CASSLRGQDAYEQYF. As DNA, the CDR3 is TGCGCCAGCAGCTTGAGGGGACAGGATGCCTACGAGCAGTACTTC.

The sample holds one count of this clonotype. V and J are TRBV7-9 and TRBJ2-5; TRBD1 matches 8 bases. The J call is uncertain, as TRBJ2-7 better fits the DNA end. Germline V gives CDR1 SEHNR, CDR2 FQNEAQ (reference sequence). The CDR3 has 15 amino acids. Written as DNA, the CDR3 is TGTGCCAGCAGCTTAGGACAGGGGACCAACTACGAGCAGTACTTC. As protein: CASSLGQGTNYEQYF.

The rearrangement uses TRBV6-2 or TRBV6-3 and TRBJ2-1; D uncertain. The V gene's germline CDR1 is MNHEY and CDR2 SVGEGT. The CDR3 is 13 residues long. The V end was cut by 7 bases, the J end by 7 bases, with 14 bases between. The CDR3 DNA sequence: TGTGCCAGCACCGACCCCTCCATGAATGAGCAGTTCTTC. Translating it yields CASTDPSMNEQFF.

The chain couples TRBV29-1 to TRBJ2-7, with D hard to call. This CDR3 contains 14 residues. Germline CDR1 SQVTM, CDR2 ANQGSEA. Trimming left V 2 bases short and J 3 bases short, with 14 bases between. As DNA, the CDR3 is TGCAGCGTTGAACTTTTTGGAATTAACTACGAGCAGTACTTC. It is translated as CSVELFGINYEQYF.

CDR3 DNA sequence: TGCGCCAGCAGCCAGGAAACCGGACAGGGGCCCGACTCCTACGAGCAGTACTTC. Translated: CASSQETGQGPDSYEQYF. The rearrangement uses TRBV4-1 and TRBJ2-5; TRBD1 agrees at 9 bases. The J call may be mistaken, given a closer DNA end match to TRBJ2-7. This CDR3 comprises 18 residues. Germline V gives CDR1 MGHRA, CDR2 YSYEKL.

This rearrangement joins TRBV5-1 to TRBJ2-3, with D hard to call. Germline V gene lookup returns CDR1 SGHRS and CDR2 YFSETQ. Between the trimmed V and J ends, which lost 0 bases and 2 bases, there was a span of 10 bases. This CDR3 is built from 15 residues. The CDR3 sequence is CASSLAIDNTDTQYF. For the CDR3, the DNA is TGCGCCAGCAGCTTGGCCATCGATAACACAGATACGCAGTATTTT.

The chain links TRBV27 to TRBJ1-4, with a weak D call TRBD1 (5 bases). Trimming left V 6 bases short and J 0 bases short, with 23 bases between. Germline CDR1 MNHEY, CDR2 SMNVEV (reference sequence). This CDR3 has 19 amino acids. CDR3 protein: CASSPHSGTTKATNEKLFF. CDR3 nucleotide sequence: TGTGCCAGCAGCCCTCACTCCGGGACTACTAAAGCAACTAATGAAAAACTGTTTTTT.

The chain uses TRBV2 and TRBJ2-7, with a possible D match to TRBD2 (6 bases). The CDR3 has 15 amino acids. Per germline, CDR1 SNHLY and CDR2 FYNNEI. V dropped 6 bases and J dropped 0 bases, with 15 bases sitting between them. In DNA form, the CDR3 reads TGTGCCAGCAGGGCCGGCATGGGGGGCTCCTACGAGCAGTACTTC. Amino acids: CASRAGMGGSYEQYF.

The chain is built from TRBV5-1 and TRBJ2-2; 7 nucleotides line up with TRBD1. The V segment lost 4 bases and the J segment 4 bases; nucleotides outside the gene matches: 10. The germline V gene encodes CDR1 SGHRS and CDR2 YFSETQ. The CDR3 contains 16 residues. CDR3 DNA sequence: TGCGCCAGCAGCCCCGCAGTGGCAGGGGGCACCGGGGAGCTGTTTTTT. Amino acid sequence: CASSPAVAGGTGELFF.

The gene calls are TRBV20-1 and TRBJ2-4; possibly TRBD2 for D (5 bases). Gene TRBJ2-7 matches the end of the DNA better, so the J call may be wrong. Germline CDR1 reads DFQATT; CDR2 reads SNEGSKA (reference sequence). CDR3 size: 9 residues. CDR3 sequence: CSPGNEQYF. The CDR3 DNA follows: TGCAGTCCCGGGAACGAGCAGTACTTC.

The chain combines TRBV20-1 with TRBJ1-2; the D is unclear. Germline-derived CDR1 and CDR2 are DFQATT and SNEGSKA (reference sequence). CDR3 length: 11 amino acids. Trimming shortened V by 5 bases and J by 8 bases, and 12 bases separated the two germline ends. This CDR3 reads CSAFLSGGYTF. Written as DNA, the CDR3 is TGCAGTGCTTTTCTATCTGGGGGCTACACCTTC.

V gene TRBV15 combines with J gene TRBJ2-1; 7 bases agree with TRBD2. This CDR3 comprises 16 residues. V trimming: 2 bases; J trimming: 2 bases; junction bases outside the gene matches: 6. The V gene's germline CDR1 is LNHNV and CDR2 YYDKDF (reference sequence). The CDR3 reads CATSRWDYLPYNEQFF. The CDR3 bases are TGTGCCACCAGCAGATGGGACTACCTCCCCTACAATGAGCAGTTCTTC.

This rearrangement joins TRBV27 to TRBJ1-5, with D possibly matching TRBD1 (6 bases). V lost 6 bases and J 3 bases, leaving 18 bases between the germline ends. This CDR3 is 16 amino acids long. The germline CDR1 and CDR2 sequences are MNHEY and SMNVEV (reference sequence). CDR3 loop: CASRPAGGQINQPQHF. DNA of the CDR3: TGTGCCAGCAGACCAGCCGGGGGGCAGATCAATCAGCCCCAGCATTTT.

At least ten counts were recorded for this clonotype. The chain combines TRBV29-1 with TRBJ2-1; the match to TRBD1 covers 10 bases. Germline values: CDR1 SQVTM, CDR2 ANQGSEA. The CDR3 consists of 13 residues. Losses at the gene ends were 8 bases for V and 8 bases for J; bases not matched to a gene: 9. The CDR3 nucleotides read TGCAGCACTGGACAGGGGGTTGTATATGAGCAGTTCTTC. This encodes CSTGQGVVYEQFF.

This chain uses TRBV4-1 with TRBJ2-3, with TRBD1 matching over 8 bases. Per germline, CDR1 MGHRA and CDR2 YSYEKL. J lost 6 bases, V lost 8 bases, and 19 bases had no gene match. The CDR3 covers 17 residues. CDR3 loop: CASHGAPASGGWDTQYF. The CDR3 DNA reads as TGCGCCAGCCATGGGGCTCCGGCGTCAGGGGGCTGGGATACGCAGTATTTT.

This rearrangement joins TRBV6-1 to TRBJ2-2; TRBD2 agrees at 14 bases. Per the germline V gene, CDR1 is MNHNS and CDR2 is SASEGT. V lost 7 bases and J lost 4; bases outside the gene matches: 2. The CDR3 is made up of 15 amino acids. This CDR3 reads CASIGLAGGTGELFF. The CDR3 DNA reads TGTGCCAGCATCGGACTAGCGGGGGGCACCGGGGAGCTGTTTTTT.

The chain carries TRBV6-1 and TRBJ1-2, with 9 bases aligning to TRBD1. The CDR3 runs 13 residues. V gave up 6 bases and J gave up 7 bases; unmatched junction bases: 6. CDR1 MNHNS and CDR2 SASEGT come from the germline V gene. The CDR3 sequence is CASRAAGQGGYTF. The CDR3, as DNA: TGTGCCAGCAGGGCTGCGGGACAGGGTGGCTACACCTTC.

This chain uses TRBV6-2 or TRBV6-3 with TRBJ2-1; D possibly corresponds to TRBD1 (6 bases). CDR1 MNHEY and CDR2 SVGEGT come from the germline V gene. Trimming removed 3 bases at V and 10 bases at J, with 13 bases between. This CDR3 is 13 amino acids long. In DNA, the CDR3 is TGTGCCAGCAGTTATGGTGAGGGGACAGAGCAGTTCTTC. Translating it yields CASSYGEGTEQFF.

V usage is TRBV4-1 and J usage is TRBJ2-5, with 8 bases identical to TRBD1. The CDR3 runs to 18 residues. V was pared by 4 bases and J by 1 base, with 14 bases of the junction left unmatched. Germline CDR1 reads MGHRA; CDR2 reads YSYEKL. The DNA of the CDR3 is TGCGCCAGCAGCCCCCGACGACCCCAGACAGGGGCCCAAGAGACCCAGTACTTC. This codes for CASSPRRPQTGAQETQYF.

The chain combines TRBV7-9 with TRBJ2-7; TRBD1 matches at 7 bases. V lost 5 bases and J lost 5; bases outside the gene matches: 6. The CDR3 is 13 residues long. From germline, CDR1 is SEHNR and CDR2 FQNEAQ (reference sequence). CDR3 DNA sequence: TGTGCCAGCAGCCAAGCGACAGGGCACGAGCAGTACTTC. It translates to CASSQATGHEQYF.

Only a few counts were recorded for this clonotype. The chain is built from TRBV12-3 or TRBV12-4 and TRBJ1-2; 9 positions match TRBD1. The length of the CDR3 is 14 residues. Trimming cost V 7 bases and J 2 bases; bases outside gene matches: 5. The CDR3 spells CASTKTGGNYGYTF. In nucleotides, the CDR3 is TGTGCCAGCACCAAGACAGGGGGAAACTATGGCTACACCTTC.

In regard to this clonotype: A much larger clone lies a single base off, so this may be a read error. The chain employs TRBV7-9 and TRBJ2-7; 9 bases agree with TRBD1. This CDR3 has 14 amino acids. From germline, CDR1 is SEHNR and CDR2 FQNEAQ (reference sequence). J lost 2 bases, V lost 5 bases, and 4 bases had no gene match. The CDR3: CASSHGQGPYEQYF. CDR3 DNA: TGTGCCAGCAGCCATGGACAGGGGCCCTACGAGCAGTACTTC.

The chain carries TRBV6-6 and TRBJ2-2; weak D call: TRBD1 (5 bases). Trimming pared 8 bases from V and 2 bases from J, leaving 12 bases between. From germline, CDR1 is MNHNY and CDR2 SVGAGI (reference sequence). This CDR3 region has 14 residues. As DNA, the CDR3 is TGTGCCAGCTCGGACACTTTAAACACCGGGGAGCTGTTTTTT. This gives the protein CASSDTLNTGELFF.

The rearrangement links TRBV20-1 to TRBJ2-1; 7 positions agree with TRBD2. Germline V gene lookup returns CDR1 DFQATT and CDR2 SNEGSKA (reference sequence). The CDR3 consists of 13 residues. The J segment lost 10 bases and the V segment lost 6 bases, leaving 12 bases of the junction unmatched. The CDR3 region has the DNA TGCAGTGCCAAAGGTGGCGGGAGAGGCGAGCAGTTCTTC. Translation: CSAKGGGRGEQFF.

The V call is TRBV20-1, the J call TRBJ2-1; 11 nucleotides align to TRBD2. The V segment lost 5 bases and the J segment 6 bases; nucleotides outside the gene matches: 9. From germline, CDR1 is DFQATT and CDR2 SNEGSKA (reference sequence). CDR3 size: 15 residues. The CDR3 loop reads CSAASGGKLGNEQFF. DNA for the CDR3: TGCAGTGCTGCTAGCGGGGGGAAGTTAGGCAATGAGCAGTTCTTC.

The DNA of the CDR3 is TGTGCCAACACAGGTGGTATTTTGTCAGGGTTCAATGAGCAGTTCTTC. Protein sequence: CANTGGILSGFNEQFF. The V call is TRBV2, the J call TRBJ2-1, with a weak D call TRBD1 (5 bases). Deletions cut 10 bases from V and 6 bases from J, with 25 bases between. Germline V CDR1 and CDR2: SNHLY, FYNNEI. The CDR3 spans 16 residues.